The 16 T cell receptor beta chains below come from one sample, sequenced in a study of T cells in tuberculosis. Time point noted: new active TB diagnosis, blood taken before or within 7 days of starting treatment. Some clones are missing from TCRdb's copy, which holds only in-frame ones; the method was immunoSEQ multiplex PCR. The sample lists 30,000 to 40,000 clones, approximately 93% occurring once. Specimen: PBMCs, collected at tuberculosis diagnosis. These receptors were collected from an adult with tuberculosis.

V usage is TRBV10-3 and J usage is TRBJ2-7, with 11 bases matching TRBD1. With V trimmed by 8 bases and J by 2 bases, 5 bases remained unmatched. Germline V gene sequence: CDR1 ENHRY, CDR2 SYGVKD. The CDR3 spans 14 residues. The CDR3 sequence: CAISPGQGAYEQYF. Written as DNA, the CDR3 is TGTGCCATCTCGCCGGGACAGGGGGCCTACGAGCAGTACTTC.

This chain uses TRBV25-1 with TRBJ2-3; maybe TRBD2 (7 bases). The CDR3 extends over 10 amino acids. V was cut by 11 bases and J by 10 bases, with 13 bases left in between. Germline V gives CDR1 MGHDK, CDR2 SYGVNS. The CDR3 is CAVGGAAQYF. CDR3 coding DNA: TGTGCCGTTGGGGGGGCAGCGCAGTATTTT.

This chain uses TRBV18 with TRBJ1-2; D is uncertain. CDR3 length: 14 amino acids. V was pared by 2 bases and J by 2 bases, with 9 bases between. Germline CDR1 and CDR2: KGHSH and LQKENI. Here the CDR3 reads CASSPLSQNYGYTF. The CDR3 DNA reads TGTGCCAGCTCACCATTGTCACAGAACTATGGCTACACCTTC.

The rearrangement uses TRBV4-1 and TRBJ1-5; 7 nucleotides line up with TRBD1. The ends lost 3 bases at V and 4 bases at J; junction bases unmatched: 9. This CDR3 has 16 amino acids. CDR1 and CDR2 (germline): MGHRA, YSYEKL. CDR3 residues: CASSHPGQAGNQPQHF. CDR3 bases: TGCGCCAGCAGCCACCCAGGACAGGCGGGAAATCAGCCCCAGCATTTT.

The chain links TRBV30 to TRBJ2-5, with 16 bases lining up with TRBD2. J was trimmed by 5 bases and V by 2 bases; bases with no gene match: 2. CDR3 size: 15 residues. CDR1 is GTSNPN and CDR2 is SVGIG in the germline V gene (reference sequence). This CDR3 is CAWSRGLAGGETQYF. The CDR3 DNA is TGTGCCTGGAGTCGGGGACTAGCGGGAGGGGAGACCCAGTACTTC.

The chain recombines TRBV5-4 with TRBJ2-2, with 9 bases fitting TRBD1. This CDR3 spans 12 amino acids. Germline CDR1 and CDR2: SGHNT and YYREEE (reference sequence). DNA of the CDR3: TGTGCGGGGAGACAGGGGGATGGGGAGCTGTTTTTT. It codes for CAGRQGDGELFF. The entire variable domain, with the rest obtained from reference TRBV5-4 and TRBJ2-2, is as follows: ETGVTQSPTHLIKTRGQQVTLRCSSQSGHNTVSWYQQALGQGPQFIFQYYREEENGRGNFPPRFSGLQFPNYSSELNVNALELDDSALYLCAGRQGDGELFFGEGSRLTVL.

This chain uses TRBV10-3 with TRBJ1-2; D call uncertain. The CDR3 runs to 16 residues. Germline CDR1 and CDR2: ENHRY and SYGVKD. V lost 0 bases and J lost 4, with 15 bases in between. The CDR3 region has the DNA TGTGCCATCAGTGAGTCGGGAGGCGGGAAAGCCTATGGCTACACCTTC. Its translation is CAISESGGGKAYGYTF.

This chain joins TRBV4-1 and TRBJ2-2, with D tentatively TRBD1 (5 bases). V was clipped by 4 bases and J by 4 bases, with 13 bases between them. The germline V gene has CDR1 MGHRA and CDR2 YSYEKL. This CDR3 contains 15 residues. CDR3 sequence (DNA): TGCGCCAGCAGCCCGCAGGGCTCGAGCACCGGGGAGCTGTTTTTT. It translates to CASSPQGSSTGELFF.

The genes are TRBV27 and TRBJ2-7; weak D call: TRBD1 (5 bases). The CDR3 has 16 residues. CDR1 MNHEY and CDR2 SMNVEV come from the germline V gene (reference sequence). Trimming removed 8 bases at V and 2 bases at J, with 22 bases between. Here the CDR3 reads CASSPLKAGSTYEQYF. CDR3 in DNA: TGTGCCAGCTCCCCTCTAAAGGCAGGGTCAACCTACGAGCAGTACTTC.

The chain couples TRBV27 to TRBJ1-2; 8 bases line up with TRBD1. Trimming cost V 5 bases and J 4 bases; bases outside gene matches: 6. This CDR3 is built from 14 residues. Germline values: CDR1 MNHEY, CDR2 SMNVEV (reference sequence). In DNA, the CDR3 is TGTGCCAGCAGTCCCACAGGGGGTAGCTATGGCTACACCTTC. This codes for CASSPTGGSYGYTF.

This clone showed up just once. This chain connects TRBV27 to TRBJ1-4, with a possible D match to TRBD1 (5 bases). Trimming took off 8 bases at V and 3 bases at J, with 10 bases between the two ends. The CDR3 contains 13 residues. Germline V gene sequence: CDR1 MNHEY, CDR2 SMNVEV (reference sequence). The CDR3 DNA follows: TGTGCCAGCTCAGGGATAGCTAATGAAAAACTGTTTTTT. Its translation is CASSGIANEKLFF.

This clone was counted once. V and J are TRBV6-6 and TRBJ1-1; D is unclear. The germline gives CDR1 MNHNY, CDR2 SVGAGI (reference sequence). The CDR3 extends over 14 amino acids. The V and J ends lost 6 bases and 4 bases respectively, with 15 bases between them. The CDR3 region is CASSRDGEGTEAFF. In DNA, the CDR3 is TGTGCCAGCAGCCGAGACGGAGAAGGCACTGAAGCTTTCTTT.

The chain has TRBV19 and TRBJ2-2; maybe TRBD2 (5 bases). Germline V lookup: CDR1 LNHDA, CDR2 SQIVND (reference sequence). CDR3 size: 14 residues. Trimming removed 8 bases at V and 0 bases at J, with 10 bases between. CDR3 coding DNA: TGTGCCAGTCTTGACTATTCGAACACCGGGGAGCTGTTTTTT. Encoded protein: CASLDYSNTGELFF.

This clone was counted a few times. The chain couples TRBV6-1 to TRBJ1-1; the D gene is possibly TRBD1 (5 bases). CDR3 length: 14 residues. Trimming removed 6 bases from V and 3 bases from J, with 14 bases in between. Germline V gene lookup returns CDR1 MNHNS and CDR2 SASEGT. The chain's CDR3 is CASRVGWGDTEAFF. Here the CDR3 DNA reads TGTGCCAGCAGAGTCGGGTGGGGGGACACTGAAGCTTTCTTT.

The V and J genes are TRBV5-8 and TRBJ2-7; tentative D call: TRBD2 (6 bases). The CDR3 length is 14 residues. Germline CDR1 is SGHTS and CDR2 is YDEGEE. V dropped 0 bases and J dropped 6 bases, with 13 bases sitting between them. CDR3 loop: CASSLEGLPGEQYF. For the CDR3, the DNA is TGTGCCAGCAGCTTGGAGGGACTTCCAGGCGAGCAGTACTTC.

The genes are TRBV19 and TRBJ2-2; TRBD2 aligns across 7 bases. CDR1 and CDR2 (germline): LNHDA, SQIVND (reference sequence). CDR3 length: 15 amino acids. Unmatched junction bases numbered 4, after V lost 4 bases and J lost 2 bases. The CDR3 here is CASSTSGDNTGELFF. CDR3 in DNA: TGTGCCAGTAGTACCAGCGGGGACAACACCGGGGAGCTGTTTTTT.